The sequence of this T cell receptor beta chain was determined in a study of shared clonotypes between healthy human individuals. Background on the study: The donors, two women and a few men, were aged 18 to 49. Study-level findings and limits: Donors were few, which limited the genetic and exposure-history diversity represented.

Comment on this clone: What it binds is not known.

Naive-designated CD8 cells lacked CD45RO, were positively enriched for CCR7, and omitted terminally differentiated effector memory CD45RA+ cells. Study donors comprised healthy, HIV-negative adults devoid of recent acute infection or vaccination. Germline CDR1 is MNHEY and CDR2 is SVGAGI. Trimming pared 6 bases from V and 4 bases from J, leaving 14 bases between. The CDR3 length is 14 residues. Assay runs were performed at deep level. Measured with immunoSEQ multiplex PCR; TCRdb has only the in-frame clones, and not every one. The sample records 1.5 million to 2.5 million clones, around 96% being singletons.

The chain joins TRBV6-5 to TRBJ2-3; the D is unclear. The sequencing input was naive CD8+ T cells sorted from blood. This sequence originates from a man aged 18 to 30 in good health. CDR3 nucleotide sequence: TGTGCCAGCAGCTCACTGGCACAATCAGATACGCAGTATTTT. Residues: CASSSLAQSDTQYF.